This TCR beta chain originates from a study of regulatory T cells in long-lasting Graves disease. Study-level background: Graves' disease counted as persistent after over 5 years of antithyroid drugs with positive TSH receptor antibodies.

Study-level results: For persistent Graves' patients, TCR diversity was lower than for newly diagnosed ones.

Looked up from germline, CDR1 is MGHDK and CDR2 is SYGVNS. The CDR3 is 17 residues long. V was cut by 3 bases and J by 4 bases, with 21 bases left in between. Both iRepertoire HTBI primers and Arm-PCR of CDR3 regions were used to build the TCR beta libraries. TCRdb itself ran the multiplex PCR reads through MiXCR, one entry per CDR3 protein. The table has 500,000 to 700,000 distinct CDR3 sequences, around 32% seen once. Time point of the sample: persistent/refractory GD, antithyroid drugs over 5 years with positive TRAb. PBMCs were the source of the RNA used for TCR sequencing. The patients were enrolled through endocrinology in Xi'an, China. EDTA tubes were used for drawing approximately 8.4 milliliters of peripheral blood. Note on this clonotype: Its specificity is unknown.

This sequence originates from a female donor with Graves disease. This specimen was peripheral blood mononuclear cells (PBMCs), taken when the disease was refractory, from a patient treated with antithyroid drugs. This chain uses TRBV25-1 with TRBJ1-2; TRBD1 might be the D (5 bases). The CDR3 nucleotides are TGTGCCAGCAGTGATGCCGGGGCAGGGATCGGAAGCTATGGCTACACCTTC. It translates to CASSDAGAGIGSYGYTF.